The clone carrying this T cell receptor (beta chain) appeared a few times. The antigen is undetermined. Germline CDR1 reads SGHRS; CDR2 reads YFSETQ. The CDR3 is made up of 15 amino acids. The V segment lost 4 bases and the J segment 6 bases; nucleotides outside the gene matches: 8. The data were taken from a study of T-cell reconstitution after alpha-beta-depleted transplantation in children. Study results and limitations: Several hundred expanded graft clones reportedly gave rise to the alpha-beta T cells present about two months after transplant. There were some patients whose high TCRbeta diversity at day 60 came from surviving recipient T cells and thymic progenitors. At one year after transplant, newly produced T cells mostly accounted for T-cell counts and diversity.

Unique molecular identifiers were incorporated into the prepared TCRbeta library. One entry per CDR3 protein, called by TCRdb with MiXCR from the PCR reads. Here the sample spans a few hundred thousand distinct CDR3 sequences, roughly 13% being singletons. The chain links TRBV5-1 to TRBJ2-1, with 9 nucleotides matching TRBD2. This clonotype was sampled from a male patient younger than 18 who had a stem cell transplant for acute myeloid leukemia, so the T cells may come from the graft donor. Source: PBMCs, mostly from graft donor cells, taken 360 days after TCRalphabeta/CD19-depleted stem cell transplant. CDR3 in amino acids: CASSRTTSGLNEQFF. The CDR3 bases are TGCGCCAGCAGCCGGACGACTAGCGGACTCAATGAGCAGTTCTTC. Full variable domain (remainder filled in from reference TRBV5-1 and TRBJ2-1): KAGVTQTPRYLIKTRGQQVTLSCSPISGHRSVSWYQQTPGQGLQFLFEYFSETQRNKGNFPGRFSGRQFSNSRSEMNVSTLELGDSALYLCASSRTTSGLNEQFFGPGTRLTVL.